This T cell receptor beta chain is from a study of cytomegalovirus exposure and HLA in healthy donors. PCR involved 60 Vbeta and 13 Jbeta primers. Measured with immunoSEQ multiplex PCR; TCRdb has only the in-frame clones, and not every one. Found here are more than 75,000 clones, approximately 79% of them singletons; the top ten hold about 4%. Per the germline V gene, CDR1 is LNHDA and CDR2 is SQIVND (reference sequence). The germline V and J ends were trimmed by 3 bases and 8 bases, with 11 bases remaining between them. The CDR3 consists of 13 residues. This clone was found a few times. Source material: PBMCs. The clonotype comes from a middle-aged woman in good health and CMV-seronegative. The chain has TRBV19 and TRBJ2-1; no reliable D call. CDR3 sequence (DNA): TGTGCCAGTAGTATGGGCAAAGGTTATGAGCAGTTCTTC. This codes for CASSMGKGYEQFF.